Presented here are 18 T cell receptor beta chains from one specimen sequenced in a study of blood T cell repertoires in COVID-19. Assay: immunoSEQ multiplex PCR; the TCRdb copy retains only in-frame clones and omits some. The data contain about 360,000 clones, 75% to 90% of them singletons. The sequenced sample was peripheral blood. Source of these receptors: a woman in her sixties or seventies with COVID-19, enrolled during active disease.

CDR3: CAVGLAAASTDTQYF. In DNA, the CDR3 is TGTGCCGTCGGTCTCGCGGCCGCTAGCACAGATACGCAGTATTTT. V usage is TRBV6-5 and J usage is TRBJ2-3; D gene unclear. The CDR3 contains 15 residues. Germline V gene lookup returns CDR1 MNHEY and CDR2 SVGAGI. Deletions cut 11 bases from V and 0 bases from J, with 18 bases between.

This clone was detected only once. The rearrangement uses TRBV18 and TRBJ2-6; no clear D. Germline V gene sequence: CDR1 KGHSH, CDR2 LQKENI. The CDR3 loop spans 16 amino acids. Trimming cost V 2 bases and J 0 bases, with 8 bases left between them. The DNA for the CDR3 is TGTGCCAGCTCACCAAAAACGAGCTCTGGGGCCAACGTCCTGACTTTC. This codes for CASSPKTSSGANVLTF.

This clone turned up a few times. The rearrangement joins TRBV5-6 to TRBJ1-5, with no clear D. Germline CDR1 and CDR2: SGHDT and YYEEEE. This CDR3 contains 14 residues. Trimming took off 4 bases at V and 5 bases at J, with 13 bases between the two ends. The CDR3 here is CASSRRWADQPQHF. The CDR3, as DNA: TGTGCCAGCAGCAGGAGGTGGGCTGATCAGCCCCAGCATTTT.

The rearrangement uses TRBV19 and TRBJ2-3, with TRBD1 matching over 11 bases. V trimming: 5 bases; J trimming: 3 bases; junction bases outside the gene matches: 10. The CDR3 is 17 amino acids. In germline, CDR1 is LNHDA, CDR2 SQIVND (reference sequence). This chain's CDR3 is CASSHLWTGGPTDTQYF. CDR3 in DNA: TGTGCCAGTAGTCACCTCTGGACAGGGGGCCCAACAGATACGCAGTATTTT.

With regard to this clone: Because it lacks the conserved phenylalanine or tryptophan at the end, this CDR3 is likely a read error. Because the CDR3's place on the DNA is in doubt, the DNA is left out and the CDR3 is given as listed by TCRdb. The chain joins TRBV6-5 to TRBJ1-2; TRBD1 is the table's D call, not checked against the DNA. Germline lookup yields CDR1 MNHEY and CDR2 SVGAGI. The CDR3 contains 10 residues when both ends are counted. This chain's CDR3 is CASSTERQVL.

This clone was seen a handful of times. The J gene is TRBJ1-2, the V gene TRBV5-5; 8 nucleotides line up with TRBD1. CDR1 is SGHKS, CDR2 YYEKEE, per germline (reference sequence). V gave up 4 bases and J gave up 4 bases; unmatched junction bases: 6. The CDR3 contains 14 residues. CDR3 in amino acids: CASSIQGGGYGYTF. DNA of the CDR3: TGTGCCAGCAGCATACAGGGGGGGGGCTATGGCTACACCTTC.

The chain links TRBV12-3 or TRBV12-4 to TRBJ1-1; D gene unclear. CDR3 length: 12 amino acids. The ends were cut back, 1 base at V and 11 bases at J, with 11 bases in the middle. CDR3 sequence reads: CASSLGGPMAFF. CDR3 DNA sequence: TGTGCCAGCAGTTTAGGAGGGCCGATGGCTTTCTTT.

DNA for the CDR3: TGCGCCAGCAGCTTCGATAGCGGAGGGGACATTCAGTACTTC. Translation: CASSFDSGGDIQYF. The chain is built from TRBV5-1 and TRBJ2-4; the D gene is possibly TRBD2 (6 bases). This CDR3 spans 14 amino acids. CDR1 and CDR2 (germline): SGHRS, YFSETQ. V dropped 2 bases and J dropped 8 bases, with 14 bases sitting between them. The whole variable domain, remainder taken from reference TRBV5-1 and TRBJ2-4, is KAGVTQTPRYLIKTRGQQVTLSCSPISGHRSVSWYQQTPGQGLQFLFEYFSETQRNKGNFPGRFSGRQFSNSRSEMNVSTLELGDSALYLCASSFDSGGDIQYFGAGTRLSVL.

This rearrangement joins TRBV19 to TRBJ2-7, with 7 bases matching TRBD1. Trimming cost V 5 bases and J 3 bases; bases outside gene matches: 4. CDR3 length: 13 residues. Per the germline V gene, CDR1 is LNHDA and CDR2 is SQIVND (reference sequence). Here the CDR3 DNA reads TGTGCCAGTAGTCCGGGACAGAGCTACGAGCAGTACTTC. Its protein is CASSPGQSYEQYF. Variable domain in full (rest from reference TRBV19 and TRBJ2-7): DGGITQSPKYLFRKEGQNVTLSCEQNLNHDAMYWYRQDPGQGLRLIYYSQIVNDFQKGDIAEGYSVSREKKESFPLTVTSAQKNPTAFYLCASSPGQSYEQYFGPGTRLTVT.

The chain recombines TRBV27 with TRBJ2-5; 8 positions match TRBD2. CDR3 length equals 14 residues. J lost 4 bases, V lost 5 bases, and 6 bases had no gene match. Per germline, CDR1 MNHEY and CDR2 SMNVEV (reference sequence). The CDR3: CASSPGLVTETQYF. As DNA, the CDR3 is TGTGCCAGCAGTCCGGGACTAGTCACAGAGACCCAGTACTTC.

The chain couples TRBV27 to TRBJ1-1; D not resolved. The CDR3 runs 13 residues. The V end lost 4 bases, the J end lost 6 bases, and 12 bases lay between the germline ends. Germline values: CDR1 MNHEY, CDR2 SMNVEV (reference sequence). The CDR3 loop reads CASSSGLRAEAFF. For the CDR3, the DNA is TGTGCCAGCAGTTCCGGCCTGAGGGCTGAAGCTTTCTTT.

This clone was seen just once. This sequence joins TRBV5-1 and TRBJ1-2; D may be TRBD1 (5 bases). Germline V gene lookup returns CDR1 SGHRS and CDR2 YFSETQ. The CDR3 extends over 15 amino acids. Trimming stripped 0 bases from V and 2 bases from J, with 11 bases between. The CDR3 loop is CASSLEARTNYGYTF. Written as DNA, the CDR3 is TGCGCCAGCAGCTTGGAAGCCCGGACAAACTATGGCTACACCTTC.

The rearrangement joins TRBV11-1 to TRBJ2-2; 7 positions match TRBD1. Looked up from germline, CDR1 is SGHAT and CDR2 is FQDESV (reference sequence). The CDR3 runs to 14 residues. Trimming at V came to 2 bases and at J to 6 bases, leaving 3 bases not matched to a gene. The CDR3 loop is CASSLIQGAGELFF. The CDR3 region has the DNA TGTGCCAGCAGCTTAATCCAGGGGGCCGGGGAGCTGTTTTTT.

V is TRBV11-2 and J is TRBJ1-4; tentatively, D is TRBD1 (5 bases). V was shortened by 5 bases and J by 8 bases, with 18 bases between the two germline ends. Germline values: CDR1 SGHAT, CDR2 FQNNGV. This CDR3 comprises 15 residues. The CDR3 DNA is TGTGCCAGCAGCCCGTGGTGGACAAGAGAGGAAAAACTGTTTTTT. Its translation is CASSPWWTREEKLFF.

J is TRBJ2-7 and V is TRBV6-2 or TRBV6-3; a weak D match, TRBD2 (5 bases). The germline V gene encodes CDR1 MNHEY and CDR2 SVGEGT. Between the trimmed V and J ends, which lost 4 bases and 3 bases, there was a span of 13 bases. This CDR3 region has 14 residues. CDR3 in DNA: TGTGCCAGCAGTTTACCCGGGAAGGACTACGAGCAGTACTTC. Amino acids: CASSLPGKDYEQYF.

The chain carries TRBV4-2 and TRBJ2-7; TRBD2 matches at 7 bases. CDR1 and CDR2 (germline): LGHNA, YNFKEQ. V lost 2 bases to trimming and J lost 4 bases; unmatched junction nucleotides: 11. This CDR3 comprises 16 residues. This CDR3 is CASSQSGGGPLYEQYF. The CDR3 DNA sequence: TGTGCCAGCAGCCAATCTGGCGGGGGACCCTTATACGAGCAGTACTTC.

This sequence joins TRBV19 and TRBJ2-4, with D possibly being TRBD2 (5 bases). The V end lost 4 bases, the J end lost 3 bases, and 13 bases lay between the germline ends. The CDR3 runs 15 residues. Germline CDR1 is LNHDA and CDR2 is SQIVND (reference sequence). The CDR3 is CASSSREGNKNIQYF. The CDR3 region has the DNA TGTGCCAGTAGTAGTCGTGAGGGAAACAAAAACATTCAGTACTTC.

The V gene is TRBV25-1, the J gene TRBJ2-7; D might be TRBD1 (5 bases). Germline values: CDR1 MGHDK, CDR2 SYGVNS. Trimming took off 3 bases at V and 4 bases at J, with 10 bases between the two ends. The CDR3 runs 13 residues. CDR3 coding DNA: TGTGCCAGCAGTGATAACAGGTGGTACGAGCAGTACTTC. This gives the protein CASSDNRWYEQYF.